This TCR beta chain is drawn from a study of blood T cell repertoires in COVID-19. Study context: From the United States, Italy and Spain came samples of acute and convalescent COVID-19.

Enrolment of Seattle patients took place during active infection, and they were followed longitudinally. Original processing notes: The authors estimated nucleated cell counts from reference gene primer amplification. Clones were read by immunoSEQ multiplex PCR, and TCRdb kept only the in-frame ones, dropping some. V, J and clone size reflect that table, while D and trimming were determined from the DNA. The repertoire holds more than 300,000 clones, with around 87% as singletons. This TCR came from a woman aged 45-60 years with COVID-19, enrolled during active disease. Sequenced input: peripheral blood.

The CDR3 DNA sequence: TGTGCCAGCAGTGAGAGTAGACTATTGCAGTATTTT. It codes for CASSESRLLQYF. The rearrangement links TRBV2 to TRBJ2-3, with a tentative D call TRBD2 (5 bases). The CDR3 totals 12 residues. Germline V gives CDR1 SNHLY, CDR2 FYNNEI. Trimming removed 3 bases from V and 11 bases from J, with 12 bases in between. Looking up the rest from reference TRBV2 and TRBJ2-3 gives the full variable domain: EPEVTQTPSHQVTQMGQEVILRCVPISNHLYFYWYRQILGQKVEFLVSFYNNEISEKSEIFDDQFSVERPDGSNFTLKIRSTKLEDSAMYFCASSESRLLQYFGPGTRLTVL.